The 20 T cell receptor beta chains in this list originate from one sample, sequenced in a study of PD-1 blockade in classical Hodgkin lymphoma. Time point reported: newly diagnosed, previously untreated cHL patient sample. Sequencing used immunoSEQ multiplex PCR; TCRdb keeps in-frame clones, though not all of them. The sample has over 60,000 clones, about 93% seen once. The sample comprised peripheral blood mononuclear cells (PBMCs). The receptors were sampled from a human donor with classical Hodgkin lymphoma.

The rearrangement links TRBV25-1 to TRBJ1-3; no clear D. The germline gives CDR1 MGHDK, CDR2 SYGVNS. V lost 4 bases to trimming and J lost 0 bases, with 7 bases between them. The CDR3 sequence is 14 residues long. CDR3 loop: CASSGDSSGNTIYF. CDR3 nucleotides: TGTGCCAGCAGTGGGGATTCCTCTGGAAACACCATATATTTT.

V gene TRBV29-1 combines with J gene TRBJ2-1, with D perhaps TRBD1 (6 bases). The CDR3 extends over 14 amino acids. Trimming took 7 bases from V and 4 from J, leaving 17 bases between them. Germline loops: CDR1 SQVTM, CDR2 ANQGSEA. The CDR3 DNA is TGCAGCGCTAAACAGGGTTTAGCTTACAATGAGCAGTTCTTC. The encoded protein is CSAKQGLAYNEQFF.

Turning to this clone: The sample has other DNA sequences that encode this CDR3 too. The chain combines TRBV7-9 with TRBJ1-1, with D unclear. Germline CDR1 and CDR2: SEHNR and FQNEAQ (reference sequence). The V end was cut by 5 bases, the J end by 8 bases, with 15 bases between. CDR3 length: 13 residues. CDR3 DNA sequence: TGTGCCAGCAGCCTAATTAGTGAGAGGGAAGCTTTCTTT. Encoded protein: CASSLISEREAFF.

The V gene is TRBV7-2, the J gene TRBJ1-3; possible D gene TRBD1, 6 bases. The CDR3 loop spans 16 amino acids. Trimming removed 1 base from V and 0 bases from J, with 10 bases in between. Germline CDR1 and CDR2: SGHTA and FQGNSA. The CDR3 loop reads CASSLEDRLSGNTIYF. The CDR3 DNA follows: TGTGCCAGCAGCTTAGAAGACAGGCTCTCTGGAAACACCATATATTTT.

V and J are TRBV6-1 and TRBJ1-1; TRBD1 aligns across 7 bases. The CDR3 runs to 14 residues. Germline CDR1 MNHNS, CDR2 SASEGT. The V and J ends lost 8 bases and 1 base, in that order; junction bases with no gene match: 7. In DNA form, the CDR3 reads TGTGCCAGCTCATACAGGGGTCAGAACACTGAAGCTTTCTTT. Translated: CASSYRGQNTEAFF.

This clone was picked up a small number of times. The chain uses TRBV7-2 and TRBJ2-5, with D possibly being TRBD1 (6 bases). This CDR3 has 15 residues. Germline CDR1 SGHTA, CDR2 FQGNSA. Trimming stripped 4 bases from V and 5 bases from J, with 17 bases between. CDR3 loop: CASSSQTGGGETQYF. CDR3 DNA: TGTGCCAGCAGCTCCCAGACAGGAGGTGGGGAGACCCAGTACTTC. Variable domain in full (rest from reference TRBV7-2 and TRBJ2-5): GAGVSQSPSNKVTEKGKDVELRCDPISGHTALYWYRQSLGQGLEFLIYFQGNSAPDKSGLPSDRFSAERTGGSVSTLTIQRTQQEDSAVYLCASSSQTGGGETQYFGPGTRLLVL.

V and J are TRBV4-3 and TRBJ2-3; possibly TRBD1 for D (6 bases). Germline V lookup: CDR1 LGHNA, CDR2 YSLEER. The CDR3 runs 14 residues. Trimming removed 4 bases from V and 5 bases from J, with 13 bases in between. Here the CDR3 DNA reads TGCGCCAGCAGCCGGTCTTCACAGGGAGATACGCAGTATTTT. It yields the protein CASSRSSQGDTQYF.

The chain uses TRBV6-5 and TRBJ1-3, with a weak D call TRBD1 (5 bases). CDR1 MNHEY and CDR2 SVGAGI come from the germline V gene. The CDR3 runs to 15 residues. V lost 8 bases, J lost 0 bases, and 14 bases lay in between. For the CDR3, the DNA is TGTGCCAGCGTCCGGGACTGGAGCTCTGGAAACACCATATATTTT. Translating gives CASVRDWSSGNTIYF.

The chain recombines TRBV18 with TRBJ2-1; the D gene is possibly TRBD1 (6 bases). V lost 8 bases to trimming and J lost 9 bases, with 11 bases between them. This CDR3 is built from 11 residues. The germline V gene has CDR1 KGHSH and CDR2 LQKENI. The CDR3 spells CASEQGGEQFF. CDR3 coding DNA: TGTGCCAGCGAACAGGGTGGTGAGCAGTTCTTC.

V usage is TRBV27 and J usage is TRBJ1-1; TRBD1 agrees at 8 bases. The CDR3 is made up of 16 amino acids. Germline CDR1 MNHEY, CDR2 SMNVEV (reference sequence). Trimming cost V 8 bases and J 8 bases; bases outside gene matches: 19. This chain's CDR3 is CASATVAGGPAAEAFF. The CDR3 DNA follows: TGTGCCAGCGCCACCGTTGCAGGGGGCCCGGCTGCGGAAGCTTTCTTT.

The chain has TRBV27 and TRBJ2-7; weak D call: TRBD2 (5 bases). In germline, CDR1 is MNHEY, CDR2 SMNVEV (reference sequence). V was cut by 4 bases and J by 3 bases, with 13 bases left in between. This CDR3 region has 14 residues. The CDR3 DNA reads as TGTGCCAGCAGTTACGGACTCGATTACTACGAGCAGTACTTC. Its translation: CASSYGLDYYEQYF.

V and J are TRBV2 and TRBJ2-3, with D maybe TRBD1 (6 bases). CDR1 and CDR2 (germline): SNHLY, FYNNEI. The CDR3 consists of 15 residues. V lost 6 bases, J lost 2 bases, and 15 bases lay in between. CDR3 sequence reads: CASRPPRGHTDTQYF. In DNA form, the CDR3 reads TGTGCCAGCAGGCCCCCGAGGGGACACACAGATACGCAGTATTTT.

The chain's CDR3 is CASSVATFCSSGRARAPYEQYF. DNA for the CDR3: TGTGCCAGCAGCGTAGCTACATTCTGTTCCAGCGGGAGGGCCAGGGCCCCCTACGAGCAGTACTTC. The chain recombines TRBV9 with TRBJ2-7, with 10 bases that match TRBD2. The V gene's germline CDR1 is SGDLS and CDR2 YYNGEE. V shed 0 bases, J shed 2 bases, and the junction held 23 bases outside the gene matches. There are 22 residues in the CDR3.

CDR3 bases: TGTGCCAGCAGCTTAGAGGGGAGGCACGAGCAGTACTTC. Encoded protein: CASSLEGRHEQYF. The chain joins TRBV7-2 to TRBJ2-7, with D possibly TRBD2 on 6 matching bases. From germline, CDR1 is SGHTA and CDR2 FQGNSA. Trimming pared 1 base from V and 5 bases from J, leaving 9 bases between. The CDR3 contains 13 residues.

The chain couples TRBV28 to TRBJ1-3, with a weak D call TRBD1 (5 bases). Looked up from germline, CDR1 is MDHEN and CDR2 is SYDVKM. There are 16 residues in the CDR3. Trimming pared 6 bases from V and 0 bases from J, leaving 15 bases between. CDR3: CASRPIGTGSGNTIYF. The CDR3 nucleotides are TGTGCCAGCAGACCTATCGGAACAGGCTCTGGAAACACCATATATTTT.

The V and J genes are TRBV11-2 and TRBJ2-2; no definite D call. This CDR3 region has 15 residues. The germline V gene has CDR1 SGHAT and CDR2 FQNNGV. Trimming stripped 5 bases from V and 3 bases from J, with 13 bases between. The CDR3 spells CASSPRWVDTGELFF. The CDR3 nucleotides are TGTGCCAGCAGCCCCAGGTGGGTGGACACCGGGGAGCTGTTTTTT.

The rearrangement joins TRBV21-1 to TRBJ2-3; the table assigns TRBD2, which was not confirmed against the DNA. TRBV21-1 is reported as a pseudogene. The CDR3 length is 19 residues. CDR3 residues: CASSKGSANSGISTDTQYF. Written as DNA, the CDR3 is TGTGCCAGCAGCAAAGGGTCGGCTAATAGCGGGATAAGCACAGATACGCAGTATTTT.

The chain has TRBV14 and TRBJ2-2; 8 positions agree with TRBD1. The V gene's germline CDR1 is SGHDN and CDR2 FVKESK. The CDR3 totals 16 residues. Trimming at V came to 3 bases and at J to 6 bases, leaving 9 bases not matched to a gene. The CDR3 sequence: CASSHRQGRGSGELFF. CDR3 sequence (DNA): TGTGCCAGCAGCCACAGACAGGGGAGAGGTTCCGGGGAGCTGTTTTTT.

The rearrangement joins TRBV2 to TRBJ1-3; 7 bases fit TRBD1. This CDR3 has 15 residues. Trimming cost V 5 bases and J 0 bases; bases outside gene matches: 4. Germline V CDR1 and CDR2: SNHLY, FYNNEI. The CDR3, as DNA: TGTGCCAGCAGTCCGACAGGGCCCTCTGGAAACACCATATATTTT. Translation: CASSPTGPSGNTIYF.

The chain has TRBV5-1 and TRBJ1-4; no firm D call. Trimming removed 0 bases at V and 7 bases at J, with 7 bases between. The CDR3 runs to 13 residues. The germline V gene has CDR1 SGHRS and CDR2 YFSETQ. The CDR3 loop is CASSLAPGEKLFF. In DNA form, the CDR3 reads TGCGCCAGCAGCTTGGCCCCGGGTGAAAAACTGTTTTTT.